Described below is a single T cell receptor beta chain sequence and its context. Its antigen is unidentified. These data belong to a study of cytomegalovirus exposure and HLA in healthy donors. The CDR3 is 13 amino acids. CDR1 and CDR2 from the germline V gene are GTSNPN and SVGIG (reference sequence). V lost 6 bases and J lost 1, with 12 bases in between. Study-wide points: Per published reports, the classifier diagnosed cytomegalovirus status with high specificity and sensitivity. Later genetic work tied a missense DCLRE1C variant to beta-chain V and J trimming. Common viral pathogens seemed, in a later analysis, to connect with several of the most significant clusters.

This PCR relied on a set of 60 Vbeta primers and 13 Jbeta primers. Clones were sequenced by immunoSEQ multiplex PCR, and TCRdb holds only the in-frame ones, with some missing. The top ten clones hold around 5% of a sample with about 100,000 clones, more than 75% of them seen once. The sequencing input was PBMCs. The receptor was derived from a woman aged 18 to 35 in good health and CMV-seropositive. The rearrangement links TRBV30 to TRBJ1-1; D may be TRBD1 (6 bases). DNA of the CDR3: TGTGCCTGTCCGGGACACGCGAACACTGAAGCTTTCTTT. Protein sequence: CACPGHANTEAFF.